These 17 T cell receptor beta chains came from one sample sequenced in a study of blood T cell repertoires in COVID-19. The assay was immunoSEQ multiplex PCR, and TCRdb's table has in-frame clones only and misses some. The data contain some 68,000 clones, 88% of them seen just once; the ten biggest clones take up about 2.1%. The sample was peripheral blood. The source is a human donor in a cohort sampled during active COVID-19.

The V gene is TRBV11-1, the J gene TRBJ2-1; D is ambiguous. V lost 3 bases to trimming and J lost 4 bases, with 10 bases between them. CDR3 length: 14 amino acids. CDR1 is SGHAT, CDR2 FQDESV, per germline (reference sequence). In DNA, the CDR3 is TGTGCCAGCAGCTTGGATAGAGCGTACAATGAGCAGTTCTTC. It codes for CASSLDRAYNEQFF.

This chain connects TRBV28 to TRBJ1-5; 7 positions agree with TRBD1. J gave up 4 bases and V 8 bases, and 8 bases lay outside the gene matches. Germline CDR1 MDHEN, CDR2 SYDVKM. CDR3 length: 14 amino acids. CDR3 bases: TGTGCCAGCGGCCTGGGACAGCTTAATCAGCCCCAGCATTTT. Amino acid sequence: CASGLGQLNQPQHF.

V gene TRBV27 combines with J gene TRBJ2-1; TRBD2 matches 11 bases. The germline CDR1 and CDR2 sequences are MNHEY and SMNVEV (reference sequence). CDR3 size: 16 residues. V lost 4 bases to trimming and J lost 7 bases; unmatched junction nucleotides: 9. CDR3 amino acids: CASSYLGLAGLNEQFF. For the CDR3, the DNA is TGTGCCAGCAGTTACCTCGGACTAGCGGGCCTTAATGAGCAGTTCTTC.

The V call is TRBV2, the J call TRBJ1-6; TRBD1 aligns across 9 bases. V lost 3 bases and J lost 14; bases outside the gene matches: 8. The CDR3 is 14 amino acids. Germline values: CDR1 SNHLY, CDR2 FYNNEI. The CDR3 nucleotides read TGTGCCAGCAGTGATTGGGCAGGGACAGGGACCCTCCACTTT. The encoded protein is CASSDWAGTGTLHF.

The chain joins TRBV29-1 to TRBJ1-2, with a possible D match to TRBD1 (5 bases). CDR1 is SQVTM, CDR2 ANQGSEA, per germline. With 4 bases removed from V and 4 bases from J, the gap between germline ends came to 16 bases. The CDR3 has 14 amino acids. Here the CDR3 reads CSVARGPIPYGYTF. Here the CDR3 DNA reads TGCAGCGTTGCTAGGGGCCCTATCCCCTATGGCTACACCTTC.

The chain employs TRBV6-1 and TRBJ2-1; 10 bases align to TRBD1. The CDR3 extends over 16 amino acids. Germline V lookup: CDR1 MNHNS, CDR2 SASEGT. V lost 3 bases, J lost 2 bases, and 4 bases stayed unmatched. The CDR3 protein is CASSDPGQGAYNEQFF. The DNA of the CDR3 is TGTGCCAGCAGTGACCCAGGACAGGGGGCCTACAATGAGCAGTTCTTC.

This chain links TRBV7-2 with TRBJ2-3; D unclear. Germline CDR1 SGHTA, CDR2 FQGNSA. Trimming pared 4 bases from V and 5 bases from J, leaving 10 bases between. The CDR3 contains 13 residues. The DNA of the CDR3 is TGTGCCAGCAGCTCCTCGGGTGGAGATACGCAGTATTTT. It is translated as CASSSSGGDTQYF. Full variable domain (remainder filled in from reference TRBV7-2 and TRBJ2-3): GAGVSQSPSNKVTEKGKDVELRCDPISGHTALYWYRQSLGQGLEFLIYFQGNSAPDKSGLPSDRFSAERTGGSVSTLTIQRTQQEDSAVYLCASSSSGGDTQYFGPGTRLTVL.

This chain joins TRBV4-2 and TRBJ2-2; D gene uncertain. CDR1 is LGHNA, CDR2 YNFKEQ, per germline. V dropped 4 bases and J dropped 4 bases, with 7 bases sitting between them. CDR3 length: 13 amino acids. The CDR3 sequence: CASSRSSTGELFF. The CDR3 nucleotides read TGTGCCAGCAGCCGCTCTAGCACCGGGGAGCTGTTTTTT.

V usage is TRBV4-2 and J usage is TRBJ2-1; D is possibly TRBD1 (7 bases). The CDR3 consists of 16 residues. V lost 3 bases to trimming and J lost 11 bases, with 23 bases between them. Germline lookup yields CDR1 LGHNA and CDR2 YNFKEQ. CDR3 sequence reads: CASSHPPGGPFRKQFF. CDR3 nucleotide sequence: TGTGCCAGCAGCCACCCCCCAGGGGGGCCATTTAGGAAGCAGTTCTTC.

The genes are TRBV6-5 and TRBJ1-2; TRBD1 matches 7 bases. The CDR3 has 15 residues. The V gene's germline CDR1 is MNHEY and CDR2 SVGAGI. J was trimmed by 2 bases and V by 5 bases; bases with no gene match: 8. Here the CDR3 reads CASSPDRVPNYGYTF. Here the CDR3 DNA reads TGTGCCAGCAGTCCCGACAGGGTGCCAAACTATGGCTACACCTTC.

The rearrangement joins TRBV28 to TRBJ1-5; 7 bases agree with TRBD1. The CDR3 totals 17 residues. The V gene's germline CDR1 is MDHEN and CDR2 SYDVKM. J was trimmed by 7 bases and V by 6 bases; bases with no gene match: 18. CDR3 DNA: TGTGCCAGCAGACCGTCTGCGCTCGGGGACAGCTACCAGCCCCAGCATTTT. Amino acids: CASRPSALGDSYQPQHF.

The gene calls are TRBV21-1 and TRBJ2-1; TRBD2 reflects the table's D call only, with no check against the DNA. TRBV21-1 is reported as a pseudogene. This CDR3 comprises 19 residues. CDR3 region: CASSNGVRGVPSYYNEQFF. The CDR3 DNA is TGTGCCAGCAGCAACGGGGTGCGCGGGGTCCCTTCTTACTACAATGAGCAGTTCTTC.

This CDR3 reads CASSRGRSFPGELFF. CDR3 coding DNA: TGCGCCAGCAGCCGCGGGAGAAGCTTTCCCGGGGAGCTGTTTTTT. The chain combines TRBV4-1 with TRBJ2-2; TRBD2 agrees at 7 bases. Germline trimming cut 4 bases from V and 6 bases from J; bases unmatched to any gene: 8. Germline lookup yields CDR1 MGHRA and CDR2 YSYEKL. This CDR3 region has 15 residues.

The chain recombines TRBV28 with TRBJ1-6; TRBD1 aligns across 7 bases. J lost 10 bases, V lost 4 bases, and 4 bases had no gene match. Germline lookup yields CDR1 MDHEN and CDR2 SYDVKM. This CDR3 comprises 13 residues. The CDR3 DNA sequence: TGTGCCAGCAGTTCACAGGGGCGGTCACCCCTCCACTTT. This encodes CASSSQGRSPLHF.

CDR3 amino acids: CASMRSGANVLTF. As DNA, the CDR3 is TGTGCCAGCATGCGCTCTGGGGCCAACGTCCTGACTTTC. The genes are TRBV2 and TRBJ2-6; D is unresolved. The CDR3 is 13 residues long. The germline gives CDR1 SNHLY, CDR2 FYNNEI. The V end was cut by 7 bases, the J end by 0 bases, with 4 bases between.

The chain carries TRBV5-1 and TRBJ2-6, with no clear D. The CDR3 covers 15 residues. The V and J ends lost 8 bases and 4 bases respectively, with 16 bases between them. Per the germline V gene, CDR1 is SGHRS and CDR2 is YFSETQ. The CDR3 is CASKTGLGGANVLTF. For the CDR3, the DNA is TGCGCCAGTAAAACTGGGCTCGGCGGGGCCAACGTCCTGACTTTC.

J is TRBJ2-1 and V is TRBV7-9, with D maybe TRBD1 (5 bases). CDR3 length: 12 amino acids. The ends were cut back, 9 bases at V and 6 bases at J, with 12 bases in the middle. The germline gives CDR1 SEHNR, CDR2 FQNEAQ (reference sequence). The CDR3 DNA sequence: TGTGCCAGTAGTCTGGACATCAATGAGCAGTTCTTC. Its translation is CASSLDINEQFF. Supplemented by reference TRBV7-9 and TRBJ2-1, the full variable domain reads DTGVSQNPRHKITKRGQNVTFRCDPISEHNRLYWYRQTLGQGPEFLTYFQNEAQLEKSRLLSDRFSAERPKGSFSTLEIQRTEQGDSAMYLCASSLDINEQFFGPGTRLTVL.